This T cell receptor (beta chain) was found in a study of blood T cell repertoires in COVID-19. This CDR3 spans 13 amino acids. Germline CDR1 SQVTM, CDR2 ANQGSEA. V shed 6 bases and J shed 6 bases, with 18 bases lying between them. Participants, roughly 18 to 90 years old, spanned under 25 US areas. Sequencing was performed with immunoSEQ multiplex PCR; in TCRdb, only in-frame clones are kept and a portion is missing. The sample holds approximately 290,000 clones; 90% are singletons and the top ten take 3.5% to 4.5%. The TCR comes from a woman between 18 and 30 years old with acute COVID-19. Sequencing was performed on PBMCs or T cells enriched from blood (not recorded which). The chain is built from TRBV29-1 and TRBJ2-7; D gene unclear. The DNA of the CDR3 is TGCAGCGTCGCAGGTCCGACCTTCTCCGAGCAGTACTTC. As protein: CSVAGPTFSEQYF.